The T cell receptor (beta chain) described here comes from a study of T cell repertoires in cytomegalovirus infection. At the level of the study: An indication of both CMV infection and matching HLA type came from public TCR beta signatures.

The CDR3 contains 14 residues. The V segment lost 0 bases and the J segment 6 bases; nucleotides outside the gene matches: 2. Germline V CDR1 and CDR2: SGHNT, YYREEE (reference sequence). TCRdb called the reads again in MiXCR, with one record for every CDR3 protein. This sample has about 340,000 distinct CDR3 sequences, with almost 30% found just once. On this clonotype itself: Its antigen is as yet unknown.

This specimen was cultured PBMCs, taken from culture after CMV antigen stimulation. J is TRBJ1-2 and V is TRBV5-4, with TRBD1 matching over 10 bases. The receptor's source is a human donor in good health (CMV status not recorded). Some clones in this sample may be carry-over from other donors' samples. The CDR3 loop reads CASSLADRGHGYTF. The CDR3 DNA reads TGTGCCAGCAGCTTGGCTGACAGGGGGCATGGCTACACCTTC.